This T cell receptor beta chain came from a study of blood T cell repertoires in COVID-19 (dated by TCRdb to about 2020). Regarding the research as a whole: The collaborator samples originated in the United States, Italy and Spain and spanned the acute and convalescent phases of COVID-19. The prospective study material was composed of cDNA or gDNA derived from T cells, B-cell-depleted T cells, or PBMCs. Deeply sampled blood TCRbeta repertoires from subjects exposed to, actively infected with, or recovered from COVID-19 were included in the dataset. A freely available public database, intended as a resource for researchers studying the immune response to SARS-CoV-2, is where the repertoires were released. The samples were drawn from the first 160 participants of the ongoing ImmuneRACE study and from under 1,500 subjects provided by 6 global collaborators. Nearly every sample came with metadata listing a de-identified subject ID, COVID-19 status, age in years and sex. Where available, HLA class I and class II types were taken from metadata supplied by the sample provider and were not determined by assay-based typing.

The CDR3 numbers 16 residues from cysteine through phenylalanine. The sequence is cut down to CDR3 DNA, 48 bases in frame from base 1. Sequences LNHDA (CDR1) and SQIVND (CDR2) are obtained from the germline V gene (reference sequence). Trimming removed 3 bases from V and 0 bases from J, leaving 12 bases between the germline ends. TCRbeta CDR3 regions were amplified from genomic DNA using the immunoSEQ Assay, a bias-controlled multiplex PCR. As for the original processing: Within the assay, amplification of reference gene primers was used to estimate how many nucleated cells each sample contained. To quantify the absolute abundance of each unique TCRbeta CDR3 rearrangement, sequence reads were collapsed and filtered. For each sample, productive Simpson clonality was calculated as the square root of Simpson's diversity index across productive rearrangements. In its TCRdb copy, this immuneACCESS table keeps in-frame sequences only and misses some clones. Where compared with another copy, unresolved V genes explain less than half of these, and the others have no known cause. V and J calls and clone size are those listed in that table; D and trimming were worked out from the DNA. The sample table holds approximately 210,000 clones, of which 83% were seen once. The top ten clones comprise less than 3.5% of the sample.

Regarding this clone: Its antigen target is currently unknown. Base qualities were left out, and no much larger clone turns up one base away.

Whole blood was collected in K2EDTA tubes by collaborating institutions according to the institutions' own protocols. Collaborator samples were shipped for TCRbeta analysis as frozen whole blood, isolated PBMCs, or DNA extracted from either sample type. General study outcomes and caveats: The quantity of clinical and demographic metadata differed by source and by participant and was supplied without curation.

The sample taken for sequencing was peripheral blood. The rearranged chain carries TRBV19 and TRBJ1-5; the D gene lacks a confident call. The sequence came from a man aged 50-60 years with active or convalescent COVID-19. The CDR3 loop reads CASSITRVPSNQPQHF. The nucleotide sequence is TGTGCCAGTAGTATTACCCGGGTACCTAGCAATCAGCCCCAGCATTTT.